This T cell receptor beta chain was obtained from a study of T-cell reconstitution after alpha-beta-depleted transplantation in children. The V gene lost 1 base and the J gene lost 0 bases, with 10 bases spanning the gap. The CDR3 has 16 amino acids. TCRbeta library preparation incorporated unique molecular identifiers. In TCRdb, the PCR reads were re-called with MiXCR into one record per CDR3 protein. Here the sample spans about 540,000 distinct CDR3 sequences, roughly a quarter being singletons. This clonotype was sampled from a boy under two years old with Wiskott-Aldrich syndrome, due to receive a stem cell transplant. The material sequenced was PBMCs, taken before TCRalphabeta/CD19-depleted stem cell transplant. The chain couples TRBV12-3 or TRBV12-4 to TRBJ1-5; weak D call: TRBD1 (6 bases). The CDR3 loop is CASSLVGRGSNQPQHF. The CDR3, as DNA: TGTGCCAGCAGTTTAGTCGGCAGGGGTAGCAATCAGCCCCAGCATTTT.